Sequencing of this T cell receptor beta chain was carried out in a study of CD8+CD57+ T cells in acquired aplastic anemia. All patients picked for sequencing had shown, by flow cytometry, an expansion of CD8+CD57+ cells. A severe acquired aplastic anemia diagnosis applied to all patients. Prior therapy had not been administered to any patient at the time of blood sampling. CDR3 length: 15 residues. J lost 5 bases, V lost 1 base, and 1 base had no gene match. CDR1 is SGHTA and CDR2 is FQGNSA in the germline V gene. Genomic DNA acted as the template from which TCR beta VDJ combination and CDR3 sequence profiling were carried out. TCRdb independently ran MiXCR on the reads; one entry per CDR3 protein. This sample has 400,000 to 600,000 distinct CDR3 sequences; over 25% occur once, and the top ten carry under 0.95%. This clonotype was recorded at least ten times.

The origin of this receptor is a human donor with aplastic anemia. The V call is TRBV7-2, the J call TRBJ1-6; 8 nucleotides line up with TRBD1. The sequenced sample was sorted CD4+, CD8+, or CD8+CD57+ T cells (not recorded which) from PBMCs. CDR3 loop: CASSLDRGNNSPLHF. As DNA, the CDR3 is TGTGCCAGCAGCTTAGACAGGGGGAATAATTCACCCCTCCACTTT.